The entry below gives a single TCR beta chain sequence along with its context. The germline V and J ends were trimmed by 4 bases and 5 bases, with 14 bases remaining between them. The CDR3 is 14 residues long. The V gene's germline CDR1 is SGHAT and CDR2 FQNNGV. The sample is drawn from a study of control samples from healthy donors and cancer patients. Sequenced by immunoSEQ multiplex PCR; TCRdb stores in-frame clones only, minus some. This table has tens of thousands of clones, 88% appearing once. The chain employs TRBV11-2 and TRBJ2-5; D is unresolved. Sequenced: blood. This TCR derives from a woman in her seventies in good health. The CDR3 region is CASSSTLSVETQYF. The CDR3 nucleotides are TGTGCCAGCAGCTCGACCCTTAGTGTTGAGACCCAGTACTTC.